These 17 T cell receptor beta chains were sequenced from one sample in a study of blood T cell repertoires in COVID-19. The repertoire was sequenced with immunoSEQ multiplex PCR; TCRdb's copy has only in-frame clones and lacks some. This table holds approximately 70,000 clones, roughly 90% found once. Sequenced material: peripheral blood. These receptor sequences come from a human donor in a cohort sampled during active COVID-19.

The chain links TRBV7-8 to TRBJ2-1; 13 bases match TRBD2. Germline V gives CDR1 SGHVS, CDR2 FQNEAQ. Unmatched junction bases numbered 5, after V lost 4 bases and J lost 2 bases. The CDR3 runs 17 residues. As DNA, the CDR3 is TGTGCCAGCAGCTCGGGACTAGCGGGGAATCCCTACAATGAGCAGTTCTTC. Its protein is CASSSGLAGNPYNEQFF. Based on the CDR3 plus reference TRBV7-8 and TRBJ2-1, the full variable domain is GAGVSQSPRYKVAKRGQDVALRCDPISGHVSLFWYQQALGQGPEFLTYFQNEAQLDKSGLPSDRFFAERPEGSVSTLKIQRTQQEDSAVYLCASSSGLAGNPYNEQFFGPGTRLTVL.

The chain uses TRBV7-8 and TRBJ2-5; weak D call: TRBD2 (7 bases). Trimming took off 4 bases at V and 5 bases at J, with 23 bases between the two ends. Germline V gene sequence: CDR1 SGHVS, CDR2 FQNEAQ. The CDR3 has 17 residues. The CDR3 DNA follows: TGTGCCAGCAGCTCCAGAACCCGAGGGGGGGCCGGGGAGACCCAGTACTTC. Residues: CASSSRTRGGAGETQYF.

This chain uses TRBV7-6 with TRBJ2-3, with D possibly TRBD2 on 5 matching bases. The germline CDR1 and CDR2 sequences are SGHVS and FNYEAQ. The CDR3 totals 15 residues. The V and J ends lost 1 base and 3 bases respectively, with 11 bases between them. In DNA, the CDR3 is TGTGCCAGCAGCTTAGAGGACTCCCGTACAGATACGCAGTATTTT. Its translation is CASSLEDSRTDTQYF. Full variable domain (remainder filled in from reference TRBV7-6 and TRBJ2-3): GAGVSQSPRYKVTKRGQDVALRCDPISGHVSLYWYRQALGQGPEFLTYFNYEAQQDKSGLPNDRFSAERPEGSISTLTIQRTEQRDSAMYRCASSLEDSRTDTQYFGPGTRLTVL.

V gene TRBV4-2 combines with J gene TRBJ1-2, with TRBD1 matching 8 bases. V gave up 4 bases and J gave up 6 bases; unmatched junction bases: 16. This CDR3 is 17 amino acids long. Germline V CDR1 and CDR2: LGHNA, YNFKEQ. CDR3 nucleotide sequence: TGTGCCAGCAGCCCCGGGACAGGCGATTACACCTATGATGGCTACACCTTC. Its protein product is CASSPGTGDYTYDGYTF.

On this clone: The junction departs from germline at one end; a sequencing error may be responsible. CDR3 nucleotide sequence: TGTGCCAGCAATTTAAGCGAAAACACTGAAGCTTTCTTT. Protein sequence: CASNLSENTEAFF. The chain links TRBV12-3 or TRBV12-4 to TRBJ1-1; D not certain. There are 13 residues in the CDR3.

The CDR3 DNA follows: TGCAGCGTTGAAGCTGACAGGGATGAGCAGTTCTTC. Translating gives CSVEADRDEQFF. This rearrangement joins TRBV29-1 to TRBJ2-1; 7 nucleotides match TRBD1. Germline V CDR1 and CDR2: SQVTM, ANQGSEA. V lost 1 base, J lost 8 bases, and 2 bases stayed unmatched. The CDR3 consists of 12 residues.

The rearrangement links TRBV9 to TRBJ2-1, with D maybe TRBD1 (5 bases). The CDR3 consists of 14 residues. Trimming stripped 0 bases from V and 7 bases from J, with 11 bases between. The germline V gene has CDR1 SGDLS and CDR2 YYNGEE. The chain's CDR3 is CASSVGAGINEQFF. As DNA, the CDR3 is TGTGCCAGCAGCGTAGGGGCAGGGATTAATGAGCAGTTCTTC.

This sequence joins TRBV4-3 and TRBJ2-7; TRBD1 might be the D (6 bases). V lost 1 base and J lost 4, with 11 bases in between. Germline CDR1 LGHNA, CDR2 YSLEER. The CDR3 is 14 residues long. This CDR3 is CASSQVVRGYEQYF. In nucleotides, the CDR3 is TGCGCCAGCAGCCAAGTCGTCAGGGGTTACGAGCAGTACTTC.

J is TRBJ1-2 and V is TRBV7-9, with TRBD1 identical over 9 bases. The germline V gene encodes CDR1 SEHNR and CDR2 FQNEAQ (reference sequence). V lost 5 bases to trimming and J lost 0 bases; unmatched junction nucleotides: 4. The CDR3 consists of 15 residues. The CDR3 nucleotides read TGTGCCAGCAGCATACGACAGGGGGCTAACTATGGCTACACCTTC. It translates to CASSIRQGANYGYTF.

The V gene is TRBV19, the J gene TRBJ1-4; a possible D gene is TRBD1 (6 bases). Germline loops: CDR1 LNHDA, CDR2 SQIVND (reference sequence). V dropped 4 bases and J dropped 4 bases, with 13 bases sitting between them. The CDR3 extends over 15 amino acids. This CDR3 is CASSTRGQLNEKLFF. The CDR3 DNA reads TGTGCCAGTAGTACCCGTGGACAGCTTAATGAAAAACTGTTTTTT.

This chain uses TRBV12-5 with TRBJ2-1, with TRBD2 matching 8 bases. This CDR3 spans 17 amino acids. The J segment lost 1 base and the V segment lost 5 bases, leaving 10 bases of the junction unmatched. In germline, CDR1 is LGHNT, CDR2 FRNRAP. The CDR3 nucleotides are TGTGCTAGTGGTCTCGCTGGACTAGCCCGATCCTACAATGAGCAGTTCTTC. This codes for CASGLAGLARSYNEQFF.

V gene TRBV6-1 combines with J gene TRBJ1-3, with D possibly TRBD1 on 5 matching bases. Germline CDR1 reads MNHNS; CDR2 reads SASEGT. Between the trimmed V and J ends, which lost 0 bases and 4 bases, there was a span of 16 bases. The CDR3 covers 17 residues. The CDR3 nucleotides are TGTGCCAGCAGTGAAGCTGGTCAGGGAAGGGCCGGAAACACCATATATTTT. Its translation is CASSEAGQGRAGNTIYF.

V usage is TRBV6-2 or TRBV6-3 and J usage is TRBJ1-5; D gene unclear. Germline loops: CDR1 MNHEY, CDR2 SVGEGT. V dropped 4 bases and J dropped 5 bases, with 9 bases sitting between them. The CDR3 is made up of 13 amino acids. DNA of the CDR3: TGTGCCAGCAGTTGGACTGGTTATCAGCCCCAGCATTTT. Protein product: CASSWTGYQPQHF.

This clone was counted between two and nine times. The chain is built from TRBV3-1 (or the pseudogene TRBV3-2) and TRBJ2-7; TRBD2 matches at 7 bases. The CDR3 extends over 17 amino acids. The V and J ends lost 3 bases and 5 bases, in that order; junction bases with no gene match: 16. Germline V gene data show CDR1 as LGHDT and CDR2 as YNNKEL (reference sequence). Here the CDR3 DNA reads TGTGCCAGCAGCCAGTCGGGGCTTGCGGGAGTTATCCACGAGCAGTACTTC. Encoded protein: CASSQSGLAGVIHEQYF.

CDR3 sequence (DNA): TGTGCCAGCAGTTACTCCGGGAGATTCTATGGCTACACCTTC. Amino acids: CASSYSGRFYGYTF. V gene TRBV6-5 combines with J gene TRBJ1-2, with D unclear. Per germline, CDR1 MNHEY and CDR2 SVGAGI. V gave up 0 bases and J gave up 4 bases, with 9 bases separating them. This CDR3 comprises 14 residues.

This rearrangement joins TRBV5-1 to TRBJ2-2, with 7 bases fitting TRBD1. With 2 bases clipped from V and 6 bases from J, the junction kept 7 bases outside the gene matches. The CDR3 is 15 residues long. Germline V gene sequence: CDR1 SGHRS, CDR2 YFSETQ. CDR3 in amino acids: CASSFQGVFAGELFF. The CDR3 DNA reads as TGCGCCAGCAGCTTCCAGGGGGTTTTCGCCGGGGAGCTGTTTTTT.

This chain connects TRBV6-5 to TRBJ1-3; D is unresolved. From germline, CDR1 is MNHEY and CDR2 SVGAGI. The CDR3 extends over 13 amino acids. The V gene lost 6 bases and the J gene lost 9 bases, with 15 bases spanning the gap. Here the CDR3 DNA reads TGTGCCAGCAGCCCGCGTTGGGGAGGCACCATATATTTT. It specifies CASSPRWGGTIYF.